The T cell receptor beta chain described here comes from a study of radiation and T cells in renal cell carcinoma. Study outcomes and limitations: Top tumor clonotypes rose in blood 2 weeks post-radiation, then contracted.

Comment on this clone: Its target is not known.

Data came from immunoSEQ multiplex PCR; TCRdb stores just in-frame clones and leaves some out. This table holds roughly 120,000 clones, 80% to 85% found once. The time point was: baseline pretreatment blood. Treatment given: 15 Gy SBRT to primary tumor, nephrectomy 4 weeks later. Radiation-treated patients gave blood at baseline, week 2 and week 4. The patient's renal cell carcinoma had clear cell pathology. The sample in question was blood, obtained from a patient whose treatment included radiotherapy and nephrectomy. The origin of this receptor is a woman aged 55-69 years with renal cell carcinoma.

The CDR3 loop is CATSRDRTRNEQFF. Written as DNA, the CDR3 is TGTGCCACCAGCAGAGATAGGACCCGGAATGAGCAGTTCTTC. The V call is TRBV15, the J call TRBJ2-1; no clear D. V was pared by 0 bases and J by 7 bases, with 10 bases between. Looked up from germline, CDR1 is LNHNV and CDR2 is YYDKDF (reference sequence). CDR3 size: 14 residues.